This record covers a single T cell receptor (beta chain). Its antigen is unidentified. The data originate from a study of cytomegalovirus exposure and HLA in healthy donors. Study observations and caveats: HLA alleles showed associations with 15,000 to 20,000 TCR beta sequences in a later analysis, at a 0.05 false discovery rate. The study labeled roughly 160 TCR beta chains cytomegalovirus-associated. With high specificity and sensitivity, the classifier reportedly diagnosed cytomegalovirus status.

Losses at the gene ends were 2 bases for V and 3 bases for J; bases not matched to a gene: 4. Germline CDR1 and CDR2: MDHEN and SYDVKM. This CDR3 comprises 16 residues. The PCR used 60 Vbeta and 13 Jbeta primers. The assay was immunoSEQ multiplex PCR, and TCRdb's table has in-frame clones only and misses some. This sample has some 90,000 clones, with about 75% found just once. This TCR was recovered from a female donor in good health and CMV-seronegative. The V and J genes are TRBV28 and TRBJ2-2, with TRBD2 matching over 9 bases. The sequencing sample was made of PBMCs. DNA of the CDR3: TGTGCCAGCAGTTTAGCGGGAGGGCTTCACACCGGGGAGCTGTTTTTT. As protein: CASSLAGGLHTGELFF.